This record covers a single TCR beta chain. Noted time point: peripheral blood 6 weeks after treatment start. Locally advanced or metastatic urothelial carcinoma affected the patients. This specimen comes from a study of PD-L1 blockade in urothelial cancer. About the study: Analyses were performed on blood at 3 weeks after treatment start (the second dose) and at 6 weeks.

Assay: immunoSEQ multiplex PCR; the TCRdb copy retains only in-frame clones and omits some. The repertoire consists of 95,000 to 150,000 clones, with around 86% occurring once and the leading ten covering 2.4%. Germline V CDR1 and CDR2: LNHDA, SQIVND (reference sequence). With V trimmed by 3 bases and J by 7 bases, 9 bases remained unmatched. The CDR3 contains 15 residues. This chain uses TRBV19 with TRBJ2-1, with 7 bases lining up with TRBD2. The sequenced sample was PBMCs, obtained around atezolizumab (anti-PD-L1) treatment. The sequence came from a man aged 45 to 65 with urothelial cancer. The DNA for the CDR3 is TGTGCCAGTAGTATGGGGGGGGGACCTTGGAATGAGCAGTTCTTC. Translation gives CASSMGGGPWNEQFF.